The 25 T cell receptor beta chains listed next were all sequenced from one sample in a study of T cells in Graves' hyperthyroidism and ophthalmopathy. Amplified TCR beta CDR3 regions derived from RNA transcripts. The HTBI set primed first-round TCR CDR3 RT-PCR. TCRdb re-derived calls from the multiplex PCR reads in MiXCR, one entry per CDR3 protein. The table lists 370,000 or so distinct CDR3 sequences, approximately 13% of them singletons. The sequenced material came from blood. The origin of the receptors is a man aged 25-45 years with Graves' hyperthyroidism that later progressed to Graves' ophthalmopathy.

This clonotype was counted between two and nine times. The CDR3 loop reads CASSSYGGVYYNEQFF. CDR3 nucleotide sequence: TGTGCCAGCAGCTCGTACGGGGGGGTCTACTACAATGAGCAGTTCTTC. The rearrangement joins TRBV7-2 to TRBJ2-1; 8 bases match TRBD2. CDR1 is SGHTA, CDR2 FQGNSA, per germline. V lost 4 bases and J lost 3; bases outside the gene matches: 8. CDR3 length equals 16 residues.

The genes are TRBV7-8 and TRBJ1-2, with D unresolved. Trimming stripped 2 bases from V and 1 base from J, with 14 bases between. The CDR3 has 16 residues. Germline CDR1 reads SGHVS; CDR2 reads FQNEAQ. CDR3: CASSLSLAGFNYGYTF. The CDR3 DNA is TGTGCCAGCAGCTTAAGTTTGGCAGGCTTTAACTATGGCTACACCTTC.

Many counts were recorded for this clonotype. The chain combines TRBV9 with TRBJ1-5; D gene ambiguous. Germline lookup yields CDR1 SGDLS and CDR2 YYNGEE. V lost 4 bases to trimming and J lost 7 bases, with 15 bases between them. This CDR3 spans 14 amino acids. This CDR3 is CASSSGGGYQPQHF. CDR3 nucleotides: TGTGCCAGCAGCTCTGGAGGTGGCTACCAGCCCCAGCATTTT.

This clonotype was observed once. With a much larger clone just one base away, this may be a read error. The rearrangement links TRBV5-6 to TRBJ1-1; 9 bases map to TRBD1. The CDR3 is made up of 14 amino acids. Germline V gene lookup returns CDR1 SGHDT and CDR2 YYEEEE. After removal of 7 bases from V and 1 base from J, the junction contained 5 bases not matched to a gene. The CDR3 DNA follows: TGTGCCAGCGGCTGGACAGGGGAGAACACTGAAGCTTTCTTT. It is translated as CASGWTGENTEAFF.

This clonotype has a count of ten or more. V usage is TRBV28 and J usage is TRBJ1-2, with 12 bases identical to TRBD1. Germline trimming cut 4 bases from V and 8 bases from J; bases unmatched to any gene: 11. The CDR3 loop spans 16 amino acids. Germline V gives CDR1 MDHEN, CDR2 SYDVKM. This CDR3 reads CASSSSGTGGAEGYTF. The CDR3 coding sequence is TGTGCCAGCAGTTCTTCCGGGACAGGGGGCGCCGAGGGCTACACCTTC.

This clonotype was detected a few times. This chain uses TRBV10-2 with TRBJ1-2; tentatively, D is TRBD1 (6 bases). This CDR3 is 14 amino acids long. The ends were cut back, 2 bases at V and 4 bases at J, with 11 bases in the middle. From germline, CDR1 is WSHSY and CDR2 SAAADI. The CDR3 nucleotides read TGCGCCAGCAGTGAGGTGATACAGGGCTATGGCTACACCTTC. This translates into CASSEVIQGYGYTF.

This clonotype was counted many times. The chain couples TRBV28 to TRBJ1-6; D uncertain. The CDR3 loop spans 15 amino acids. The germline V gene encodes CDR1 MDHEN and CDR2 SYDVKM. The V gene lost 3 bases and the J gene lost 11 bases, with 17 bases spanning the gap. Here the CDR3 reads CASSFLDRAGAPLHF. The CDR3, as DNA: TGTGCCAGCAGTTTCTTAGACCGTGCCGGCGCACCCCTCCACTTT.

A note on this clonotype: This clone may be a read error of a much larger clone one base away. The chain carries TRBV28 and TRBJ2-7, with D uncertain. The assigned J gene may be wrong: the sequence end matches TRBJ2-1 better. This CDR3 comprises 17 residues. Germline CDR1 MDHEN, CDR2 SYDVKM. In DNA form, the CDR3 reads TGTGCCAGCAGTTTCCTACATCTTTATATGAGCTCCTACGAGCAGTTCTTC. This gives the protein CASSFLHLYMSSYEQFF.

The CDR3 region is CASSNPGTGYGYTF. In DNA, the CDR3 is TGTGCCAGCAGCAACCCGGGGACAGGATATGGCTACACCTTC. V is TRBV6-2 or TRBV6-3 and J is TRBJ1-2; TRBD1 matches at 8 bases. The germline CDR1 and CDR2 sequences are MNHEY and SVGEGT. The CDR3 is 14 amino acids. V gave up 6 bases and J gave up 5 bases; unmatched junction bases: 8.

This clonotype came up many times. The gene calls are TRBV7-6 and TRBJ2-1; possibly TRBD1 for D (6 bases). CDR3 length: 16 residues. V was cut by 1 base and J by 8 bases, with 18 bases left in between. Germline CDR1 and CDR2: SGHVS and FNYEAQ. CDR3 region: CASSLGQAQGRHEQFF. DNA for the CDR3: TGTGCCAGCAGCTTAGGGCAGGCCCAGGGGAGACATGAGCAGTTCTTC.

This clonotype has a handful of counts. The rearrangement uses TRBV5-1 and TRBJ1-2, with D unresolved. Germline V gene lookup returns CDR1 SGHRS and CDR2 YFSETQ. The CDR3 has 13 residues. V was trimmed by 0 bases and J by 6 bases, leaving 9 bases between them. The CDR3 loop is CASSLDGQNGYTF. In DNA form, the CDR3 reads TGCGCCAGCAGCTTGGATGGCCAGAATGGCTACACCTTC.

The table lists this clonotype with many counts. The chain recombines TRBV27 with TRBJ2-1; TRBD1 might be the D (5 bases). The germline V gene has CDR1 MNHEY and CDR2 SMNVEV (reference sequence). V shed 4 bases and J shed 4 bases, with 11 bases lying between them. The CDR3 consists of 14 residues. The CDR3 DNA follows: TGTGCCAGCAGTTCGTCGACAGCATACAATGAGCAGTTCTTC. Residues: CASSSSTAYNEQFF.

This clonotype appeared many times. This chain joins TRBV7-2 and TRBJ2-3; 10 nucleotides align to TRBD1. Germline assignment: CDR1 SGHTA and CDR2 FQGNSA. After removal of 3 bases from V and 5 bases from J, the junction contained 8 bases not matched to a gene. This CDR3 has 16 amino acids. CDR3 DNA sequence: TGTGCCAGCAGCTTGGGAACATGGACAGGGGGAGATACGCAGTATTTT. It codes for CASSLGTWTGGDTQYF.

CDR3 amino acids: CASSFVGDTEAFF. Here the CDR3 DNA reads TGTGCCAGCAGTTTCGTTGGGGACACTGAAGCTTTCTTT. V gene TRBV12-3 or TRBV12-4 combines with J gene TRBJ1-1; D uncertain. CDR3 length: 13 residues. The V end lost 3 bases, the J end lost 3 bases, and 8 bases lay between the germline ends.

This clonotype was picked up many times. This chain uses TRBV20-1 with TRBJ2-3; 8 bases match TRBD2. This CDR3 is built from 12 residues. V lost 5 bases to trimming and J lost 4 bases; unmatched junction nucleotides: 2. In germline, CDR1 is DFQATT, CDR2 SNEGSKA (reference sequence). CDR3 sequence: CSAGLAADTQYF. CDR3 nucleotide sequence: TGCAGTGCTGGACTAGCTGCAGATACGCAGTATTTT.

This clonotype was seen at least ten times. The genes are TRBV12-3 or TRBV12-4 and TRBJ1-1; TRBD1 is a possible D gene (5 bases). The CDR3 is 14 amino acids. V gave up 9 bases and J gave up 1 base, with 15 bases separating them. CDR3 residues: CASVSGRRNTEAFF. The CDR3 region has the DNA TGTGCCAGTGTATCAGGGCGGAGGAACACTGAAGCTTTCTTT.

The chain links TRBV12-3 or TRBV12-4 to TRBJ1-1; weak D call: TRBD1 (6 bases). Deletions cut 8 bases from V and 2 bases from J, with 15 bases between. The CDR3 runs 14 residues. CDR3 residues: CASDTGTTNTEAFF. CDR3 DNA: TGTGCCAGCGATACCGGGACAACCAACACTGAAGCTTTCTTT.

This clonotype was counted between two and nine times. This rearrangement joins TRBV13 to TRBJ2-1; D perhaps matches TRBD2 (6 bases). The CDR3 loop spans 14 amino acids. V was trimmed by 3 bases and J by 3 bases, leaving 9 bases between them. Germline V lookup: CDR1 PRHDT, CDR2 FYEKMQ (reference sequence). DNA for the CDR3: TGTGCCAGCAGCTTGGGGGGATACTACAATGAGCAGTTCTTC. Protein product: CASSLGGYYNEQFF.

The J gene is TRBJ2-7, the V gene TRBV13, with 7 bases that match TRBD2. Trimming removed 1 base from V and 1 base from J; junction bases left unmatched: 4. The CDR3 totals 15 residues. Germline V gene sequence: CDR1 PRHDT, CDR2 FYEKMQ (reference sequence). The CDR3 sequence: CASSLVASGSYEQYF. CDR3 coding DNA: TGTGCCAGCAGCTTAGTGGCTAGCGGATCCTACGAGCAGTACTTC.

This chain's CDR3 is CASSPGLGSNQPQHF. The CDR3 DNA reads as TGTGCCAGCAGCCCGGGGTTAGGAAGCAATCAGCCCCAGCATTTT. The genes are TRBV7-8 and TRBJ1-5, with D unclear. There are 15 residues in the CDR3. CDR1 SGHVS and CDR2 FQNEAQ come from the germline V gene. V was cut by 5 bases and J by 1 base, with 12 bases left in between.

There are a few counts of this clonotype. The chain uses TRBV6-1 and TRBJ1-4, with D unresolved. V shed 6 bases and J shed 3 bases, with 11 bases lying between them. CDR1 MNHNS and CDR2 SASEGT come from the germline V gene. The CDR3 runs to 14 residues. The CDR3 sequence is CASSRAQSNEKLFF. CDR3 coding DNA: TGTGCCAGCAGCAGAGCTCAGTCTAATGAAAAACTGTTTTTT.

This clonotype was counted at least ten times. This chain links TRBV11-1 with TRBJ2-7; 9 positions match TRBD1. CDR3 length equals 13 residues. Germline trimming cut 5 bases from V and 6 bases from J; bases unmatched to any gene: 5. In germline, CDR1 is SGHAT, CDR2 FQDESV (reference sequence). CDR3 loop: CASSVTGGSEQYF. In DNA, the CDR3 is TGTGCCAGCAGCGTCACAGGGGGCAGCGAGCAGTACTTC.

In this sample, this clonotype turned up many times. The chain recombines TRBV12-3 or TRBV12-4 with TRBJ2-7, with a tentative D call TRBD2 (8 bases). Trimming left V 0 bases short and J 3 bases short, with 21 bases between. The CDR3 is 18 amino acids. CDR3 loop: CASSLARGAGTASYEQYF. CDR3 coding DNA: TGTGCCAGCAGTTTAGCGCGGGGGGCCGGGACAGCAAGCTACGAGCAGTACTTC.

This clonotype was observed a single time. The rearrangement uses TRBV5-5 and TRBJ1-3; D not resolved. V was pared by 5 bases and J by 0 bases, with 18 bases between. Germline-derived CDR1 and CDR2 are SGHKS and YYEKEE (reference sequence). The length of the CDR3 is 17 residues. CDR3 region: CASSLSPDKDSGNTIYF. The CDR3 coding sequence is TGTGCCAGCAGTCTTAGCCCCGACAAAGACTCTGGAAACACCATATATTTT.

This clonotype was seen a few times. This sequence joins TRBV6-1 and TRBJ2-3; no definite D call. The CDR3 covers 15 residues. The V gene lost 2 bases and the J gene lost 4 bases, with 13 bases spanning the gap. Germline loops: CDR1 MNHNS, CDR2 SASEGT. The CDR3 DNA reads TGTGCCAGCAGTGAATCCGTTCGGGCGCCAGATACGCAGTATTTT. Its translation: CASSESVRAPDTQYF.